The clone carrying this TCR beta chain was observed once. The antigen is not known. Produced via immunoSEQ multiplex PCR; TCRdb's table is partial and in-frame only. The profile shows over 850,000 clones, around 82% of them singletons. This sample was included in a study of shared clonotypes between healthy human individuals. Study-level results: An expected dependence of interdonor clonotype sharing on sequencing depth was noted. Four donors had about 5% of their naive CD4 clonotypes in common.

The germline CDR1 and CDR2 sequences are MNHEY and SMNVEV (reference sequence). Trimming cost V 1 base and J 4 bases; bases outside gene matches: 9. The CDR3 loop spans 16 amino acids. Naive CD4+ cells were CD45RA-selected; the remaining cells were memory. Sequenced material: memory CD4+ T cells from PBMCs. As to subset: CD45RA-negative fraction. The TCR comes from a man younger than 30 in good health. Some clones in this sample may be carry-over from other donors' samples. The J gene is TRBJ1-2, the V gene TRBV27, with 7 bases aligning to TRBD1. The CDR3 is CASSLLEGATLYGYTF. The CDR3 coding sequence is TGTGCCAGCAGTTTATTGGAGGGGGCCACCCTCTATGGCTACACCTTC.